This section outlines one T cell receptor (beta chain) sequence together with its context. With 5 bases removed from V and 4 bases from J, the gap between germline ends came to 15 bases. Germline-derived CDR1 and CDR2 are SEHNR and FQNEAQ (reference sequence). There are 15 residues in the CDR3. The data stem from a study of blood T cell repertoires in COVID-19. Study details: The samples span acute and convalescent COVID-19 from the United States, Italy and Spain. PBMCs, B-cell-depleted T cells, or T cells provided the cDNA or gDNA that made up the material.

Per the study methods: Cell counts per sample came from amplifying reference gene primers. Only in-frame clones appear in the TCRdb table, and some are missing; sequencing was by immunoSEQ multiplex PCR. The DNA was the basis for D and trimming; V, J and clone size are from that table. The table records roughly 67,000 clones, less than 90% of them present only once. The rearrangement links TRBV7-9 to TRBJ2-1; weak D call: TRBD1 (5 bases). Material: peripheral blood. This receptor was taken from a man aged 45 to 65 with active COVID-19. The CDR3: CASSPRQYSYNEQFF. The DNA for the CDR3 is TGTGCCAGCAGCCCAAGACAGTATTCGTACAATGAGCAGTTCTTC.